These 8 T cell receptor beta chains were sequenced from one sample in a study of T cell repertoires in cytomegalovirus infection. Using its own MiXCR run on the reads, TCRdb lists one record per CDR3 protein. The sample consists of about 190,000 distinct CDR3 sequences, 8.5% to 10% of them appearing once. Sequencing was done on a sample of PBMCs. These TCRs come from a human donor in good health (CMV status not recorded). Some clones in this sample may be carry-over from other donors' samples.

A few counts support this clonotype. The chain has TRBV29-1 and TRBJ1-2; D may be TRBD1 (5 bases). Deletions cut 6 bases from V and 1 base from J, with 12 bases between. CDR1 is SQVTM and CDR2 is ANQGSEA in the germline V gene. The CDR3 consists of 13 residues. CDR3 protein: CSVPSGGNYGYTF. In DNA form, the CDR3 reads TGCAGCGTCCCTTCCGGGGGTAACTATGGCTACACCTTC. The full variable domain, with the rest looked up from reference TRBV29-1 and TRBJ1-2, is SAVISQKPSRDICQRGTSLTIQCQVDSQVTMMFWYRQQPGQSLTLIATANQGSEATYESGFVIDKFPISRPNLTFSTLTVSNMSPEDSSIYLCSVPSGGNYGYTFGSGTRLTVV.

CDR3 nucleotides: TGTGCCAGCGGGCGCACGAACACCGGGGAGCTGTTTTTT. This sequence encodes CASGRTNTGELFF. The rearrangement uses TRBV6-2 or TRBV6-3 and TRBJ2-2; D is ambiguous. The germline V gene has CDR1 MNHEY and CDR2 SVGEGT. The germline V and J ends were trimmed by 8 bases and 0 bases, with 7 bases remaining between them. The CDR3 is made up of 13 amino acids.

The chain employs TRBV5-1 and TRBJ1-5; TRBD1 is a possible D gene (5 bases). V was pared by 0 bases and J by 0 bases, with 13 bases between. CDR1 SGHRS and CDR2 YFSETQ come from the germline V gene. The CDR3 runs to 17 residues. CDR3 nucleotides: TGCGCCAGCAGCTTGGGCCTGCAGGGTACTAGCAATCAGCCCCAGCATTTT. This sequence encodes CASSLGLQGTSNQPQHF.

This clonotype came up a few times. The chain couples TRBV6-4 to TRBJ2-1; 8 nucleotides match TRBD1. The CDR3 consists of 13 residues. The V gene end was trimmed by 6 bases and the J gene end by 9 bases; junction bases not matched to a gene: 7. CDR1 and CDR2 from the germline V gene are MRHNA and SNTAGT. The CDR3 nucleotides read TGTGCCAGCAGGGACAGGGAGGTGGGTGAGCAGTTCTTC. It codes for CASRDREVGEQFF.

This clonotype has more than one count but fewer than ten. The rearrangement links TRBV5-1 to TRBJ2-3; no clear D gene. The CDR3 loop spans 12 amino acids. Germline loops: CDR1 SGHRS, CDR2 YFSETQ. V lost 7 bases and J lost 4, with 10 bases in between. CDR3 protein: CASHESADTQYF. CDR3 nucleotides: TGCGCCAGCCATGAGAGCGCAGATACGCAGTATTTT.

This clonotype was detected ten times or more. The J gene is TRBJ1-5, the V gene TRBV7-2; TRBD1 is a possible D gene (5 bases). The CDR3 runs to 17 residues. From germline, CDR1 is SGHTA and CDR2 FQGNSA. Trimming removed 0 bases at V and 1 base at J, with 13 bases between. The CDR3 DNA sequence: TGTGCCAGCAGCTTAGCGCGAGGGGACGTGAGCAATCAGCCCCAGCATTTT. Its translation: CASSLARGDVSNQPQHF.

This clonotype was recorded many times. For the CDR3, the DNA is TGTGCCAGCAGTGAAAGGAGGAGCTCCTATAATTCACCCCTCCACTTT. Encoded protein: CASSERRSSYNSPLHF. V usage is TRBV2 and J usage is TRBJ1-6; D gene uncertain. Germline V gene lookup returns CDR1 SNHLY and CDR2 FYNNEI. The CDR3 has 16 amino acids. V shed 2 bases and J shed 0 bases, with 8 bases lying between them.

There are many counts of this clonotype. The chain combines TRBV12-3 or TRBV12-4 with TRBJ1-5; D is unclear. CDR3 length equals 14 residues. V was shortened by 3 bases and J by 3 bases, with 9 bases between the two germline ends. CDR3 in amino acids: CASSFRGNNQPQHF. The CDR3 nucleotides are TGTGCCAGCAGTTTTAGAGGGAACAATCAGCCCCAGCATTTT.